The clone carrying this T cell receptor (beta chain) was detected a few times. The junction had 4 bases not matched to a gene; V was cut back by 1 base and J by 1 base. This CDR3 is built from 16 residues. Germline V gene lookup returns CDR1 SEHNR and CDR2 FQNEAQ (reference sequence). The entry originates in a study of identical twins. TCRdb used MiXCR to reprocess the 5' RACE reads, holding one entry per CDR3 protein. The data contain approximately 220,000 distinct CDR3 sequences, around 7.6% of them singletons. These data were also filed under a second study, of yellow fever vaccine responses in identical twins.

The chain uses TRBV7-9 and TRBJ1-1; 9 nucleotides align to TRBD1. This clonotype was sampled from a woman aged 18-30 years in good health. The sequenced material came from CD8+ T cells sorted from blood. The CDR3 region has the DNA TGTGCCAGCAGCTTAGGGGAGACAGGGGGGAACACTGAAGCTTTCTTT. Translated: CASSLGETGGNTEAFF.